This T cell receptor (beta chain) appears in the sequencing data of a study of tumor-infiltrating lymphocytes in primary liver carcinoma. About the research overall: The study reported T1-T3 N0M0 tumors spanning 4.2 to 10 cm.

Reverse transcription of approximately 520 ng total RNA with a constant-region primer produced TCR beta cDNA. Slightly modified ARM-PCR served as the procedure for the TCR beta libraries. These libraries came from three rounds of nested multiplex PCR. Both of the initial two PCR rounds ran for approximately 11 cycles and employed TRBV1-TRBV30 forward primers alongside a C-beta reverse primer. TCRdb re-analysed the multiplex PCR reads in MiXCR, keeping a single row per CDR3 protein. The data show almost 200,000 distinct CDR3 sequences, 65% seen once. Unsorted whole blood yielded the blood RNA, and germline DNA was also extracted. The patients, who had chronic HBV infection, were treatment-naive (untreated). The CDR3 runs 15 residues. V lost 5 bases and J 6 bases, leaving 19 bases between the germline ends. Germline V gene lookup returns CDR1 SGHAT and CDR2 FQNNGV.

The sequencing input was peripheral blood. The chain joins TRBV11-2 to TRBJ1-1; D perhaps matches TRBD1 (5 bases). The clonotype originates from a woman aged 55-70 years with primary liver carcinoma and hepatitis B virus infection. The CDR3 nucleotides are TGTGCCAGCAGCATAGTTTTAGGGGCGACCTCTGAAGCTTTCTTT. This gives the protein CASSIVLGATSEAFF.